One and the same sample provided the 5 T cell receptor beta chains below, sequenced in a study of T-cell memory formation after mild COVID-19. One entry per CDR3 protein, called by TCRdb with MiXCR from the 5' RACE reads. The repertoire consists of 260,000 or so distinct CDR3 sequences, with approximately 16% occurring once and the leading ten covering 22%. The sample taken for sequencing was PBMCs or a T cell subset sorted from them (not recorded which). These receptors were obtained from a man aged 18 to 30 who had mild COVID-19 (a few samples of this study predate the infection). Cell type and time point are not known.

This clonotype was counted between two and nine times. V is TRBV7-9 and J is TRBJ1-3, with D possibly matching TRBD1 (5 bases). This CDR3 contains 16 residues. Trimming shortened V by 5 bases and J by 0 bases, and 14 bases separated the two germline ends. In germline, CDR1 is SEHNR, CDR2 FQNEAQ (reference sequence). The CDR3 DNA sequence: TGTGCCAGCAGCGCCCGCGGGACGGACTCTGGAAACACCATATATTTT. Translation gives CASSARGTDSGNTIYF.

The chain links TRBV5-1 to TRBJ1-1; 7 bases agree with TRBD1. This CDR3 region has 15 residues. From germline, CDR1 is SGHRS and CDR2 YFSETQ. V trimming: 3 bases; J trimming: 1 base; junction bases outside the gene matches: 6. CDR3 bases: TGCGCCAGCAGCTCGACAGGGAAGAGGAACACTGAAGCTTTCTTT. Amino acids: CASSSTGKRNTEAFF.

The chain is built from TRBV10-3 and TRBJ2-7; D not resolved. V lost 0 bases and J lost 4, with 10 bases in between. CDR1 and CDR2 (germline): ENHRY, SYGVKD. CDR3 length equals 14 residues. CDR3 nucleotide sequence: TGTGCCATCAGTGAGTCAGGAAAGATGTACGAGCAGTACTTC. It specifies CAISESGKMYEQYF.

The rearrangement joins TRBV7-9 to TRBJ1-1; D is unclear. V shed 0 bases and J shed 1 base, with 9 bases lying between them. Per the germline V gene, CDR1 is SEHNR and CDR2 is FQNEAQ (reference sequence). CDR3 length equals 15 residues. This chain's CDR3 is CASSLALLPNTEAFF. CDR3 nucleotides: TGTGCCAGCAGCTTAGCGCTTCTCCCGAACACTGAAGCTTTCTTT.

This chain links TRBV5-5 with TRBJ2-7; D is ambiguous. This CDR3 has 12 residues. Germline V gene lookup returns CDR1 SGHKS and CDR2 YYEKEE (reference sequence). V lost 3 bases, J lost 4 bases, and 8 bases lay in between. DNA of the CDR3: TGTGCCAGCAGCTCTTACGAGTACGAGCAGTACTTC. Amino acid sequence: CASSSYEYEQYF.